These 5 T cell receptor beta chains originate from one sample sequenced in a study of early T cells in non-severe SARS-CoV-2 infection. Each CDR3 protein gets one entry after TCRdb re-called the 5' RACE reads with MiXCR. The sample holds over 25,000 distinct CDR3 sequences, 5% to 6.5% seen once. The specimen was whole blood. These receptors were collected from an adult who was a healthcare worker with PCR-confirmed SARS-CoV-2 infection or an uninfected control (not recorded which).

This chain joins TRBV20-1 and TRBJ2-7, with D maybe TRBD1 (6 bases). The germline V gene has CDR1 DFQATT and CDR2 SNEGSKA (reference sequence). Between the trimmed V and J ends, which lost 2 bases and 3 bases, there was a span of 14 bases. The CDR3 is 14 amino acids. For the CDR3, the DNA is TGCAGTGCTAGACCTGGGGGCAGCCACTACGAGCAGTACTTC. Amino acid sequence: CSARPGGSHYEQYF.

The sample holds a few counts of this clonotype. The chain employs TRBV27 and TRBJ2-7; possibly TRBD2 for D (7 bases). V was shortened by 4 bases and J by 2 bases, with 21 bases between the two germline ends. This CDR3 contains 17 residues. The germline V gene encodes CDR1 MNHEY and CDR2 SMNVEV (reference sequence). The CDR3, as DNA: TGTGCCAGCAGTTGGAGGGGGGGACACATTTATACCTACGAGCAGTACTTC. Amino acid sequence: CASSWRGGHIYTYEQYF.

This clonotype was found many times. J is TRBJ1-1 and V is TRBV27; tentative D call: TRBD1 (5 bases). V was trimmed by 3 bases and J by 5 bases, leaving 13 bases between them. Germline lookup yields CDR1 MNHEY and CDR2 SMNVEV (reference sequence). The CDR3 loop spans 14 amino acids. This chain's CDR3 is CASSFFAGRTEAFF. CDR3 sequence (DNA): TGTGCCAGCAGTTTCTTTGCAGGGAGGACTGAAGCTTTCTTT.

The V gene is TRBV28, the J gene TRBJ2-2; no reliable D call. Germline V gene sequence: CDR1 MDHEN, CDR2 SYDVKM. The CDR3 is 15 residues long. V gave up 7 bases and J gave up 4 bases, with 16 bases separating them. For the CDR3, the DNA is TGTGCCAGCACCACAACATTTTCCGGCACCGGGGAGCTGTTTTTT. This translates into CASTTTFSGTGELFF.

This clonotype occurred many times. The chain employs TRBV19 and TRBJ1-5, with 7 bases identical to TRBD1. The CDR3 spans 16 residues. V shed 5 bases and J 3 bases; nucleotides not matched to a gene: 10. Germline V lookup: CDR1 LNHDA, CDR2 SQIVND (reference sequence). CDR3 in DNA: TGTGCCAGTAGTCCGAAGGGGGCTTCGATCAATCAGCCCCAGCATTTT. It yields the protein CASSPKGASINQPQHF.